A selection of T cell receptor beta chains follows, all from one sample in a study of PD-1 blockade in classical Hodgkin lymphoma. Sequenced by immunoSEQ multiplex PCR; TCRdb stores in-frame clones only, minus some. This table has approximately 20,000 clones, more than 75% appearing once. Sequences were derived from peripheral blood mononuclear cells (PBMCs), sampled before the fourth cycle of nivolumab. These receptors came from a human donor with classical Hodgkin lymphoma. Both conserved end residues are part of each CDR3. D genes are given only for firm matches. For some rows the clone size is stated as once, few or many, or as a class when expanded; others skip it.

v_call,clone_size,d_call,j_call,cdr3_aa,cdr3_nt
TRBV30,few,TRBD2,TRBJ2-7,CAWSSIAGGGPYEQYF,TGTGCCTGGAGTTCAATAGCGGGAGGCGGTCCTTACGAGCAGTACTTC
TRBV4-3,once,TRBD1,TRBJ1-5,CASSQTGAVGNQPQHF,TGCGCCAGCAGCCAAACAGGGGCGGTAGGCAATCAGCCCCAGCATTTT
TRBV5-8,-,TRBD2,TRBJ2-7,CASSWRRGGFHYEQYF,TGTGCCAGCAGCTGGCGTCGGGGGGGCTTCCACTACGAGCAGTACTTC
TRBV5-5,-,-,TRBJ1-1,CASSLGQSMNTEAFF,TGTGCCAGCAGCTTAGGTCAGTCAATGAACACTGAAGCTTTCTTT
TRBV30,-,-,TRBJ1-2,CAWRNLDRTYYGYTF,TGTGCCTGGAGGAACTTGGACAGAACATACTATGGCTACACCTTC
TRBV19,few,TRBD2,TRBJ2-3,CASSMMASGKDTQYF,TGTGCCAGTAGTATGATGGCTAGCGGGAAGGATACGCAGTATTTT
TRBV28,-,TRBD2,TRBJ2-4,CASSLVGAGIQYF,TGTGCCAGCAGTTTGGTAGGAGCGGGGATTCAGTACTTC
TRBV29-1,-,-,TRBJ2-1,CSVEGGWGGHLNEQFF,TGCAGCGTTGAAGGGGGCTGGGGGGGCCATTTGAATGAGCAGTTCTTC
TRBV7-2,-,TRBD1,TRBJ2-5,CASSFWTGGGETQYF,TGTGCCAGCAGCTTTTGGACAGGGGGCGGGGAGACCCAGTACTTC
TRBV10-3,-,-,TRBJ1-2,CAISGRRDHGYTF,TGTGCCATCAGTGGGAGGAGGGACCATGGCTACACCTTC
TRBV6-5,-,-,TRBJ1-1,CASSYEENTEAFF,TGTGCCAGCAGTTACGAGGAGAACACTGAAGCTTTCTTT
TRBV5-1,medium-sized,TRBD2,TRBJ2-3,CASSSGLVLTDTQYF,TGCGCCAGCAGCTCGGGACTAGTCCTCACAGATACGCAGTATTTT
TRBV6-5,-,-,TRBJ2-1,CASSFGKEDYNEQFF,TGTGCCAGCAGTTTCGGGAAGGAGGATTACAATGAGCAGTTCTTC
TRBV9,-,-,TRBJ2-3,CASSVSGTGTTDTQYF,TGTGCCAGCAGCGTATCCGGGACGGGAACCACAGATACGCAGTATTTT
TRBV5-1,-,TRBD2,TRBJ2-1,CASSFGLSGGSYNEQFF,TGCGCCAGCAGCTTCGGACTAAGCGGGGGGTCCTACAATGAGCAGTTCTTC
TRBV28,-,-,TRBJ2-1,CASSLDGLDEQFF,TGTGCCAGCAGTTTAGATGGGTTAGATGAGCAGTTCTTC
TRBV5-1,-,TRBD2,TRBJ2-3,CASSFPGLGTSGSGADTQYF,TGCGCCAGCAGCTTCCCAGGGCTGGGGACTAGCGGGAGCGGTGCAGATACGCAGTATTTT
TRBV7-9,-,-,TRBJ1-3,CASSLTGAGNTIYF,TGTGCCAGCAGCTTAACGGGGGCTGGAAACACCATATATTTT
TRBV4-1,-,-,TRBJ1-6,CASSHSLVVPSPLHF,TGCGCCAGCAGCCACAGCTTGGTCGTCCCTTCACCCCTCCACTTT
TRBV4-3,few,-,TRBJ2-2,CASSQDVIVAGALNTGELFF,TGCGCCAGCAGCCAAGATGTGATCGTCGCGGGGGCTCTGAACACCGGGGAGCTGTTTTTT
TRBV5-1,-,-,TRBJ2-5,CADSPQRQETQYF,TGCGCCGACTCCCCCCAGAGACAAGAGACCCAGTACTTC
TRBV15,-,-,TRBJ2-3,CATSRDFSGTDTQYF,TGTGCCACCAGCAGAGATTTCAGCGGCACAGATACGCAGTATTTT
TRBV7-7,-,TRBD2,TRBJ2-2,CASSLGAGGLNTGELFF,TGTGCTAGCAGCTTAGGCGCGGGAGGGCTGAACACCGGGGAGCTGTTTTTT
TRBV28,-,TRBD1,TRBJ2-3,CASSQPGQGLPSTDTQYF,TGTGCCAGCAGTCAGCCGGGACAGGGGTTACCTAGCACAGATACGCAGTATTTT